The TCR beta chain described here comes from a study of blood T cell repertoires in COVID-19. About the research overall: Acute and convalescent COVID-19 samples came from the United States, Italy and Spain. In each case, the material was cDNA or gDNA derived from T cells, B-cell-depleted T cells, or PBMCs.

The CDR3 spans 12 residues. Germline V gene data show CDR1 as ENHRY and CDR2 as SYGVKD. The junction had 1 base not matched to a gene; V was cut back by 9 bases and J by 3 bases. Per the original methods: Amplified reference gene primers provided the basis for estimating nucleated cell counts. Sequencing was performed with immunoSEQ multiplex PCR; in TCRdb, only in-frame clones are kept and a portion is missing. V, J and clone size were drawn from that table, and D and trimming were deduced from the DNA. The sample yields about 190,000 clones, around 85% seen once. What was sequenced was peripheral blood. The sequence came from a man over 45 who had recovered from COVID-19. J is TRBJ2-2 and V is TRBV10-3, with TRBD1 matching over 7 bases. CDR3 sequence reads: CAIGTDTGELFF. The CDR3 nucleotides are TGTGCCATTGGGACAGACACCGGGGAGCTGTTTTTT.